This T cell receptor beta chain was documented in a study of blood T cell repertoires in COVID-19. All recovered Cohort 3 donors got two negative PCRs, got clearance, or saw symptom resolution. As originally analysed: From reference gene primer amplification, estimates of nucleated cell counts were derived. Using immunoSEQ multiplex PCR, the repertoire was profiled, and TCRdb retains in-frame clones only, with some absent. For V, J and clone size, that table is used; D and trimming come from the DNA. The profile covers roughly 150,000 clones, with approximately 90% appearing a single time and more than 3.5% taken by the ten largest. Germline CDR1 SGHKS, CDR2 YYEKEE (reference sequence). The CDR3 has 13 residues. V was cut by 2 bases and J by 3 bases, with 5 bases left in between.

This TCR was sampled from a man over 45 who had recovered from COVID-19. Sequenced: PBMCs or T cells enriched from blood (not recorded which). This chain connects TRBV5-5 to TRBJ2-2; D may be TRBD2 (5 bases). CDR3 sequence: CASSFGDTGELFF. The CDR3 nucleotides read TGTGCCAGCAGCTTCGGGGACACCGGGGAGCTGTTTTTT.